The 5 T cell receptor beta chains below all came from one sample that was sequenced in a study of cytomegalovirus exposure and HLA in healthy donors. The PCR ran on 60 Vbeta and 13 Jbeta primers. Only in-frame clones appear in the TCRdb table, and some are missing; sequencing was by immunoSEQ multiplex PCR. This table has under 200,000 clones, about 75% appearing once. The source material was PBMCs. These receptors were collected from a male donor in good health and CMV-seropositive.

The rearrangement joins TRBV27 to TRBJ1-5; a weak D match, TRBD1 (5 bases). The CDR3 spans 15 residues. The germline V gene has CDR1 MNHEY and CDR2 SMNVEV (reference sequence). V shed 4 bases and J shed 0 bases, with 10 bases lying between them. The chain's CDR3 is CASSSTGYSNQPQHF. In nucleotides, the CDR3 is TGTGCCAGCAGTTCCACAGGTTATAGCAATCAGCCCCAGCATTTT.

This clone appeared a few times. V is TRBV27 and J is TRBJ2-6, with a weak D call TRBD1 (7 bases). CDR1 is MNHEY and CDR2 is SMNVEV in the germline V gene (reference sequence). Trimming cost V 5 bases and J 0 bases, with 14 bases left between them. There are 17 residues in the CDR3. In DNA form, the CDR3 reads TGTGCCAGCAGTCCGCGGGACAGCTACTCTGGGGCCAACGTCCTGACTTTC. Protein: CASSPRDSYSGANVLTF.

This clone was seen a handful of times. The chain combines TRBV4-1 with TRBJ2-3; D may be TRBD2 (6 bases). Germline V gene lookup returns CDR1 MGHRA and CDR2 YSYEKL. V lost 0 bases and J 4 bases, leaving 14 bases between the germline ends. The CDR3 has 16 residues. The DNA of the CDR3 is TGCGCCAGCAGCCAAGATCTCGGCGGGGCCGCAGATACGCAGTATTTT. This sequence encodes CASSQDLGGAADTQYF.

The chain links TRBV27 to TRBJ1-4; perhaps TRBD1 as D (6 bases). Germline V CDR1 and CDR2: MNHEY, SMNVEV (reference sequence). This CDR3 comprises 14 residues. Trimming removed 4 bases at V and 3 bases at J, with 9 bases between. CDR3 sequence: CASSSAGANEKLFF. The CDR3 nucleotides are TGTGCCAGCAGTTCGGCAGGGGCTAATGAAAAACTGTTTTTT. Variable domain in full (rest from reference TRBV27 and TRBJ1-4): EAQVTQNPRYLITVTGKKLTVTCSQNMNHEYMSWYRQDPGLGLRQIYYSMNVEVTDKGDVPEGYKVSRKEKRNFPLILESPSPNQTSLYFCASSSAGANEKLFFGSGTQLSVL.

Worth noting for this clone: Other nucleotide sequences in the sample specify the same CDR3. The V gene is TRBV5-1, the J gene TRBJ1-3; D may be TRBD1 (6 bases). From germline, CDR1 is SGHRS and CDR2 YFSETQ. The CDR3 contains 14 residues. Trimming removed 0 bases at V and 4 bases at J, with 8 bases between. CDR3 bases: TGCGCCAGCAGCTTGGGTGGACAGGGAAACACCATATATTTT. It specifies CASSLGGQGNTIYF.